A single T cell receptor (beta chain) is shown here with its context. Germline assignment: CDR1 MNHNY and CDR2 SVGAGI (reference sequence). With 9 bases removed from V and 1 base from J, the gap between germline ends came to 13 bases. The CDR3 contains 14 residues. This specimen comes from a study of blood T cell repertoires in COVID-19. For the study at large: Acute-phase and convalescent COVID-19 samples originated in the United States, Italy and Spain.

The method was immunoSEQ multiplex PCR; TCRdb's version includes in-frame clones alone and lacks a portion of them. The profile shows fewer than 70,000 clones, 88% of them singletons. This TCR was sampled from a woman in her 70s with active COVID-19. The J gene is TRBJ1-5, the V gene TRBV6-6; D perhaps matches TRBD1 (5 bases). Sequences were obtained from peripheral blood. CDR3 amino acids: CASSGGESNQPQHF. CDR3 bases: TGTGCCAGTTCGGGGGGGGAGAGCAATCAGCCCCAGCATTTT.